This entry lists 18 T cell receptor beta chains sequenced from one sample in a study of blood T cell repertoires in COVID-19. Assay used: immunoSEQ multiplex PCR; TCRdb lists only in-frame clones, some missing. Found here are about 150,000 clones, around four fifths of them singletons; the top ten hold about 3.1%. Sequenced: peripheral blood. These receptor sequences come from a woman between 40 and 55 years old with active or convalescent COVID-19.

This clone was seen a handful of times. The CDR3 region is CASSELEATGYTF. CDR3 in DNA: TGTGCCAGCAGTGAGTTGGAGGCAACTGGCTACACCTTC. The chain employs TRBV2 and TRBJ1-2, with D uncertain. CDR1 and CDR2 (germline): SNHLY, FYNNEI. V was shortened by 3 bases and J by 7 bases, with 12 bases between the two germline ends. The CDR3 sequence is 13 residues long. The complete variable domain, with remaining parts taken from reference TRBV2 and TRBJ1-2, reads EPEVTQTPSHQVTQMGQEVILRCVPISNHLYFYWYRQILGQKVEFLVSFYNNEISEKSEIFDDQFSVERPDGSNFTLKIRSTKLEDSAMYFCASSELEATGYTFGSGTRLTVV.

J is TRBJ1-2 and V is TRBV27, with TRBD1 matching 8 bases. Germline CDR1 is MNHEY and CDR2 is SMNVEV (reference sequence). V shed 2 bases, J shed 4 bases, and the junction held 12 bases outside the gene matches. The CDR3 contains 17 residues. DNA for the CDR3: TGTGCCAGCAGTTTAGGGATTAACAGGGGGTTGCTCTATGGCTACACCTTC. Translation: CASSLGINRGLLYGYTF.

The chain couples TRBV2 to TRBJ2-2; D possibly corresponds to TRBD2 (7 bases). This CDR3 has 15 amino acids. Looked up from germline, CDR1 is SNHLY and CDR2 is FYNNEI. V was clipped by 4 bases and J by 6 bases, with 15 bases between them. CDR3 nucleotides: TGTGCCAGCAGTGCATTGGGGGGGCAAGCCGGGGAGCTGTTTTTT. Translation gives CASSALGGQAGELFF. Full variable domain (outside the CDR3, taken from reference TRBV2 and TRBJ2-2): EPEVTQTPSHQVTQMGQEVILRCVPISNHLYFYWYRQILGQKVEFLVSFYNNEISEKSEIFDDQFSVERPDGSNFTLKIRSTKLEDSAMYFCASSALGGQAGELFFGEGSRLTVL.

The J gene is TRBJ2-7, the V gene TRBV28; the match to TRBD2 covers 12 bases. Germline V gives CDR1 MDHEN, CDR2 SYDVKM. The trim removed 4 bases at V and 7 bases at J, leaving 8 bases unmatched. The CDR3 totals 15 residues. This CDR3 is CASSSGLAGPLEQYF. The CDR3 coding sequence is TGTGCCAGCAGTTCGGGACTAGCGGGTCCCCTTGAGCAGTACTTC.

The CDR3 region is CASSDPGGPNTGELFF. In DNA, the CDR3 is TGTGCCAGCAGTGATCCGGGAGGACCGAACACCGGGGAGCTGTTTTTT. The chain has TRBV2 and TRBJ2-2; TRBD2 aligns across 7 bases. The CDR3 has 16 residues. Trimming removed 3 bases from V and 0 bases from J; junction bases left unmatched: 4. The germline gives CDR1 SNHLY, CDR2 FYNNEI.

The rearrangement uses TRBV4-1 and TRBJ1-2; 7 bases are a match to TRBD1. CDR1 is MGHRA, CDR2 YSYEKL, per germline. The V segment lost 0 bases and the J segment 5 bases; nucleotides outside the gene matches: 6. The CDR3 has 15 residues. Here the CDR3 DNA reads TGCGCCAGCAGCCAAGATAACAGGGGCCGATATGGCTACACCTTC. Its protein product is CASSQDNRGRYGYTF.

The chain links TRBV10-3 to TRBJ1-6; D not certain. Trimming removed 3 bases from V and 4 bases from J, with 16 bases in between. The length of the CDR3 is 17 residues. The germline V gene has CDR1 ENHRY and CDR2 SYGVKD. The CDR3 here is CAISDVGRAGYNSPLHF. The CDR3 DNA reads TGTGCCATCAGTGACGTCGGTCGGGCGGGATATAATTCACCCCTCCACTTT.

This chain uses TRBV6-1 with TRBJ2-3; D is ambiguous. V was shortened by 2 bases and J by 1 base, with 10 bases between the two germline ends. This CDR3 spans 15 amino acids. Germline assignment: CDR1 MNHNS and CDR2 SASEGT. CDR3 DNA: TGTGCCAGCAGTGAAAAGAGTTCCGGCACAGATACGCAGTATTTT. It yields the protein CASSEKSSGTDTQYF.

The genes are TRBV6-1 and TRBJ2-1, with D unclear. Per the germline V gene, CDR1 is MNHNS and CDR2 is SASEGT. V was shortened by 1 base and J by 9 bases, with 7 bases between the two germline ends. The CDR3 is 12 amino acids. As DNA, the CDR3 is TGTGCCAGCAGTGAAGGGGCTGGTGAGCAGTTCTTC. Translated: CASSEGAGEQFF.

The J gene is TRBJ2-1, the V gene TRBV19, with 9 nucleotides matching TRBD1. Germline trimming cut 0 bases from V and 7 bases from J; bases unmatched to any gene: 7. This CDR3 is built from 16 residues. The germline gives CDR1 LNHDA, CDR2 SQIVND (reference sequence). The CDR3 DNA follows: TGTGCCAGTAGTATAGAATGGGGACAGGGAATTAATGAGCAGTTCTTC. Translation: CASSIEWGQGINEQFF.

V gene TRBV7-9 combines with J gene TRBJ2-3; 7 bases line up with TRBD1. The CDR3 runs 17 residues. Per the germline V gene, CDR1 is SEHNR and CDR2 is FQNEAQ (reference sequence). Trimming cost V 0 bases and J 4 bases; bases outside gene matches: 10. The CDR3 loop is CASSLARGLTGADTQYF. The DNA of the CDR3 is TGTGCCAGCAGCTTAGCGAGGGGGCTTACAGGAGCAGATACGCAGTATTTT.

This clone was seen only a few times. This chain links TRBV29-1 with TRBJ2-7, with 9 bases that match TRBD1. Germline V gene data show CDR1 as SQVTM and CDR2 as ANQGSEA. Losses at the gene ends were 6 bases for V and 5 bases for J; bases not matched to a gene: 8. The CDR3 runs to 13 residues. CDR3 loop: CSVSRGQGNEQYF. In nucleotides, the CDR3 is TGCAGCGTCTCCAGGGGACAGGGTAACGAGCAGTACTTC.

V is TRBV28 and J is TRBJ1-4; no firm D call. CDR3 length equals 12 residues. Looked up from germline, CDR1 is MDHEN and CDR2 is SYDVKM. V gave up 10 bases and J gave up 8 bases, with 14 bases separating them. The CDR3 is CATLALGEKLFF. Here the CDR3 DNA reads TGTGCCACGTTGGCCCTCGGGGAAAAACTGTTTTTT.

This chain uses TRBV5-1 with TRBJ1-3; no clear D gene. Trimming pared 0 bases from V and 2 bases from J, leaving 6 bases between. In germline, CDR1 is SGHRS, CDR2 YFSETQ. This CDR3 is built from 14 residues. As DNA, the CDR3 is TGCGCCAGCAGCTTGGCCGAGGCTGGAAACACCATATATTTT. Translation: CASSLAEAGNTIYF.

This chain connects TRBV6-1 to TRBJ2-5; TRBD2 might be the D (5 bases). The CDR3 extends over 14 amino acids. Germline V lookup: CDR1 MNHNS, CDR2 SASEGT. Trimming pared 0 bases from V and 5 bases from J, leaving 10 bases between. The CDR3 bases are TGTGCCAGCAGTGAAGCGCTTCCGGGGGAGACCCAGTACTTC. Amino acids: CASSEALPGETQYF.

The chain carries TRBV5-1 and TRBJ1-5; D possibly corresponds to TRBD1 (5 bases). CDR3 size: 14 residues. V lost 0 bases, J lost 6 bases, and 10 bases lay in between. Germline V gene data show CDR1 as SGHRS and CDR2 as YFSETQ. The CDR3 nucleotides read TGCGCCAGCAGCTTGGCAGGGTACGGTCAGCCCCAGCATTTT. Its protein product is CASSLAGYGQPQHF.

This chain connects TRBV2 to TRBJ2-3; 7 bases match TRBD2. J gave up 3 bases and V 7 bases, and 7 bases lay outside the gene matches. Germline CDR1 and CDR2: SNHLY and FYNNEI. CDR3 size: 14 residues. For the CDR3, the DNA is TGTGCCAGCACGCGGGAGAGGGCGACAGATACGCAGTATTTT. Its translation is CASTRERATDTQYF.

This clone has only one observation. The genes are TRBV5-1 and TRBJ2-1, with a tentative D call TRBD1 (7 bases). Trimming removed 4 bases at V and 1 base at J, with 9 bases between. CDR1 and CDR2 from the germline V gene are SGHRS and YFSETQ. The CDR3 runs to 14 residues. The CDR3 DNA follows: TGCGCCAGCAGCCCAGGGGGGTCCTACAATGAGCAGTTCTTC. Encoded protein: CASSPGGSYNEQFF.